A single sample is the source of the 24 T cell receptor beta chains below, sequenced in a study of T cell responses to AZD1222 COVID-19 vaccine. Profiled with immunoSEQ multiplex PCR; TCRdb holds only in-frame clones, not every one. Of 100,000 to 150,000 clones in the sample, under 90% are singletons; the top ten hold about 6%. The sequencing here drew on peripheral blood, taken on day 0 of AZD1222 vaccination. The receptors stem from an adult in good health.

The chain uses TRBV6-6 and TRBJ1-2, with TRBD1 as a possible D gene (5 bases). The CDR3 length is 14 residues. The V end was cut by 3 bases, the J end by 6 bases, with 14 bases between. Germline CDR1 and CDR2: MNHNY and SVGAGI (reference sequence). Here the CDR3 DNA reads TGTGCCAGCAGTTATAAGGAGGGGTTGAATGGCTACACCTTC. It specifies CASSYKEGLNGYTF.

This clone was detected only once. The chain uses TRBV4-3 and TRBJ2-1, with D hard to call. Trimming removed 0 bases from V and 0 bases from J, with 9 bases in between. The CDR3 is made up of 16 amino acids. Germline loops: CDR1 LGHNA, CDR2 YSLEER. The CDR3, as DNA: TGCGCCAGCAGCCAAGAGTTCGGTCACTCCTACAATGAGCAGTTCTTC. Translated, it gives CASSQEFGHSYNEQFF.

The V gene is TRBV4-1, the J gene TRBJ1-4, with D perhaps TRBD1 (5 bases). CDR1 is MGHRA and CDR2 is YSYEKL in the germline V gene. This CDR3 has 17 residues. Trimming took 1 base from V and 8 from J, leaving 20 bases between them. The CDR3 sequence: CASSQGKGPTETEKLFF. The CDR3 bases are TGCGCCAGCAGCCAAGGGAAGGGACCGACGGAAACCGAAAAACTGTTTTTT.

The chain couples TRBV5-1 to TRBJ2-2, with 7 bases that match TRBD1. The junction had 8 bases not matched to a gene; V was cut back by 2 bases and J by 1 base. This CDR3 region has 17 residues. Germline CDR1 is SGHRS and CDR2 is YFSETQ. CDR3 amino acids: CASSFTPGTVNTGELFF. The CDR3, as DNA: TGCGCCAGCAGCTTCACCCCCGGGACAGTGAACACCGGGGAGCTGTTTTTT.

The chain couples TRBV10-1 to TRBJ1-4; no clear D gene. There are 12 residues in the CDR3. The V end lost 8 bases, the J end lost 8 bases, and 12 bases lay between the germline ends. Germline lookup yields CDR1 WNHNN and CDR2 SYGVQD (reference sequence). CDR3 sequence: CASGPGREKLFF. The CDR3 nucleotides are TGCGCCAGCGGCCCGGGAAGAGAAAAACTGTTTTTT.

This chain uses TRBV18 with TRBJ1-1, with 10 bases fitting TRBD1. V shed 3 bases, J shed 9 bases, and the junction held 4 bases outside the gene matches. The CDR3 spans 13 residues. Germline CDR1 is KGHSH and CDR2 is LQKENI. The DNA of the CDR3 is TGTGCCAGCTCACCGGACAGGGGGATGAAAGCTTTCTTT. This sequence encodes CASSPDRGMKAFF.

The gene calls are TRBV2 and TRBJ1-2; D uncertain. The V and J ends lost 7 bases and 4 bases respectively, with 7 bases between them. CDR3 size: 11 residues. Germline values: CDR1 SNHLY, CDR2 FYNNEI. The CDR3 is CASTGRYGYTF. Written as DNA, the CDR3 is TGTGCCAGCACTGGCCGCTATGGCTACACCTTC.

This chain links TRBV19 with TRBJ2-1; 9 bases match TRBD1. Germline loops: CDR1 LNHDA, CDR2 SQIVND (reference sequence). The CDR3 contains 17 residues. Losses at the gene ends were 5 bases for V and 3 bases for J; bases not matched to a gene: 11. The CDR3: CASSAPFGTGSYNEQFF. In DNA form, the CDR3 reads TGTGCCAGTAGTGCACCCTTCGGGACAGGGAGCTACAATGAGCAGTTCTTC. Variable domain in full (rest from reference TRBV19 and TRBJ2-1): DGGITQSPKYLFRKEGQNVTLSCEQNLNHDAMYWYRQDPGQGLRLIYYSQIVNDFQKGDIAEGYSVSREKKESFPLTVTSAQKNPTAFYLCASSAPFGTGSYNEQFFGPGTRLTVL.

This chain connects TRBV7-2 to TRBJ1-2, with 8 bases that match TRBD1. This CDR3 is 17 amino acids long. In germline, CDR1 is SGHTA, CDR2 FQGNSA. V gave up 0 bases and J gave up 2 bases; unmatched junction bases: 8. CDR3 amino acids: CASSLALDRALNYGYTF. CDR3 bases: TGTGCCAGCAGCTTAGCTTTGGACAGGGCCCTCAACTATGGCTACACCTTC. Combining the CDR3 with reference TRBV7-2 and TRBJ1-2 gives the whole variable domain GAGVSQSPSNKVTEKGKDVELRCDPISGHTALYWYRQSLGQGLEFLIYFQGNSAPDKSGLPSDRFSAERTGGSVSTLTIQRTQQEDSAVYLCASSLALDRALNYGYTFGSGTRLTVV.

V is TRBV14 and J is TRBJ2-3; 8 bases are a match to TRBD1. CDR1 and CDR2 from the germline V gene are SGHDN and FVKESK. CDR3 size: 17 residues. Trimming took 4 bases from V and 5 from J; bases not matched to a gene: 14. DNA for the CDR3: TGTGCCAGCAGCCCTACTTTAGGCAGGGGGCCCAAAGATACGCAGTATTTT. It translates to CASSPTLGRGPKDTQYF.

This sequence joins TRBV18 and TRBJ1-5, with a weak D call TRBD1 (6 bases). The CDR3 runs to 14 residues. CDR1 KGHSH and CDR2 LQKENI come from the germline V gene. Trimming shortened V by 3 bases and J by 5 bases, and 11 bases separated the two germline ends. Here the CDR3 reads CASSPTTGYQPQHF. DNA of the CDR3: TGTGCCAGCTCACCCACAACAGGGTATCAGCCCCAGCATTTT.

The gene calls are TRBV2 and TRBJ2-2; 11 positions agree with TRBD2. CDR3 length equals 15 residues. Trimming at V came to 7 bases and at J to 1 base, leaving 2 bases not matched to a gene. Germline V CDR1 and CDR2: SNHLY, FYNNEI. The CDR3 DNA reads as TGTGCCAGCAAAGGACTAGCGGGGAACACCGGGGAGCTGTTTTTT. Translating it yields CASKGLAGNTGELFF.

The chain uses TRBV6-5 and TRBJ1-2; D uncertain. Trimming cost V 4 bases and J 5 bases, with 17 bases left between them. The CDR3 runs 15 residues. The germline V gene has CDR1 MNHEY and CDR2 SVGAGI. The CDR3 coding sequence is TGTGCCAGCAGTTTCGCGGGCGGCGGTAGATATGGCTACACCTTC. Translation: CASSFAGGGRYGYTF.

This chain uses TRBV2 with TRBJ1-1; TRBD1 might be the D (5 bases). Germline CDR1 SNHLY, CDR2 FYNNEI. The CDR3 loop spans 14 amino acids. Trimming shortened V by 5 bases and J by 7 bases, and 17 bases separated the two germline ends. CDR3 in DNA: TGTGCCAGCAGTATCACTGCGGGGCGGAATGAAGCTTTCTTT. It is translated as CASSITAGRNEAFF.

The rearrangement joins TRBV30 to TRBJ2-2; 8 nucleotides match TRBD2. CDR3 size: 21 residues. Looked up from germline, CDR1 is GTSNPN and CDR2 is SVGIG (reference sequence). V was pared by 1 base and J by 0 bases, with 19 bases of the junction left unmatched. The chain's CDR3 is CAWSDLGLRRERGPNTGELFF. CDR3 in DNA: TGTGCCTGGAGTGATCTCGGACTGCGTCGGGAGCGGGGGCCGAACACCGGGGAGCTGTTTTTT. The entire variable domain, with the rest obtained from reference TRBV30 and TRBJ2-2, is as follows: SQTIHQWPATLVQPVGSPLSLECTVEGTSNPNLYWYRQAAGRGLQLLFYSVGIGQISSEVPQNLSASRPQDRQFILSSKKLLLSDSGFYLCAWSDLGLRRERGPNTGELFFGEGSRLTVL.

This clone was detected once. V is TRBV5-1 and J is TRBJ2-7; possible D gene TRBD1, 5 bases. Germline V gene sequence: CDR1 SGHRS, CDR2 YFSETQ. Trimming removed 0 bases at V and 2 bases at J, with 9 bases between. The CDR3 runs to 14 residues. Written as DNA, the CDR3 is TGCGCCAGCAGCTTGGATGCAGGGCCCTACGAGCAGTACTTC. Translation gives CASSLDAGPYEQYF.

The V and J genes are TRBV24-1 and TRBJ2-3; D unclear. The V end lost 0 bases, the J end lost 8 bases, and 8 bases lay between the germline ends. The CDR3 extends over 13 amino acids. CDR1 and CDR2 from the germline V gene are KGHDR and SFDVKD. CDR3 nucleotide sequence: TGTGCCACCAGTGATTTGCCCGCTAGTACGCAGTATTTT. It is translated as CATSDLPASTQYF.

This chain links TRBV10-1 with TRBJ2-5; TRBD2 aligns across 10 bases. The trim removed 4 bases at V and 4 bases at J, leaving 6 bases unmatched. Germline V lookup: CDR1 WNHNN, CDR2 SYGVQD (reference sequence). This CDR3 region has 15 residues. CDR3 DNA: TGCGCCAGCAGTGCAGCTAGCGGGGGTCCAGAGACCCAGTACTTC. This encodes CASSAASGGPETQYF.

CDR3 amino acids: CAWSAGPNTEAFF. In nucleotides, the CDR3 is TGTGCCTGGAGTGCGGGGCCAAACACTGAAGCTTTCTTT. V and J are TRBV30 and TRBJ1-1; D possibly corresponds to TRBD1 (5 bases). Deletions cut 1 base from V and 2 bases from J, with 8 bases between. Germline-derived CDR1 and CDR2 are GTSNPN and SVGIG (reference sequence). The CDR3 covers 13 residues.

This clone was counted a few times. The chain couples TRBV3-1 (or the pseudogene TRBV3-2) to TRBJ2-2; no firm D call. The CDR3 contains 14 residues. Germline assignment: CDR1 LGHDT and CDR2 YNNKEL (reference sequence). The ends were cut back, 7 bases at V and 0 bases at J, with 9 bases in the middle. The CDR3 protein is CASKVRANTGELFF. The DNA of the CDR3 is TGTGCCAGCAAAGTCCGCGCGAACACCGGGGAGCTGTTTTTT.

The chain recombines TRBV5-4 with TRBJ2-1; D could derive from TRBD1 or TRBD2 (6 bases each). CDR3 size: 16 residues. V gave up 6 bases and J gave up 0 bases, with 16 bases separating them. Germline CDR1 and CDR2: SGHNT and YYREEE (reference sequence). CDR3 nucleotide sequence: TGTGCCAGCACCGAGGGGGGCAAATACTCCTACAATGAGCAGTTCTTC. Its translation is CASTEGGKYSYNEQFF.

The rearrangement uses TRBV30 and TRBJ1-1, with D hard to call. The CDR3 length is 12 residues. Per the germline V gene, CDR1 is GTSNPN and CDR2 is SVGIG (reference sequence). Trimming shortened V by 4 bases and J by 1 base, and 7 bases separated the two germline ends. The CDR3 nucleotides read TGTGCCTGGAAGGACGGGAACACTGAAGCTTTCTTT. This sequence encodes CAWKDGNTEAFF.

V usage is TRBV30 and J usage is TRBJ2-3; tentatively, D is TRBD2 (6 bases). The CDR3 sequence is 14 residues long. In germline, CDR1 is GTSNPN, CDR2 SVGIG (reference sequence). V gave up 4 bases and J gave up 3 bases, with 14 bases separating them. The CDR3: CAWNVVGGTDTQYF. CDR3 bases: TGTGCCTGGAACGTTGTCGGGGGAACAGATACGCAGTATTTT.

The V call is TRBV2, the J call TRBJ1-6; D unresolved. Trimming left V 4 bases short and J 10 bases short, with 14 bases between. The CDR3 runs to 14 residues. From germline, CDR1 is SNHLY and CDR2 FYNNEI. Here the CDR3 DNA reads TGTGCCAGCAGTGGAGAGGGCCGCTCCTCACCCCTCCACTTT. Its translation is CASSGEGRSSPLHF.